These 20 T cell receptor beta chains were sequenced from one sample in a study of beta chain features in type 1 diabetes. Findings of the study overall: Among patients with Type 1 diabetes, TCRB CDR3s were moderately but significantly shorter in every one of the four CD4+ subsets.

Expressed TCRB transcripts were sequenced after all isolated RNA was converted to cDNA. Only in-frame clones appear in the TCRdb table, and some are missing; sequencing was by immunoSEQ multiplex PCR. The data show roughly 160,000 clones, with about 7.8% seen just once and about 0.9% held by the top ten. For these TCRs, the target antigens are not known. The sequenced sample was central memory CD4+ T cells from blood. The receptors shown here come from a woman in her thirties or forties with type 1 diabetes.

This clone was observed a few times. The chain uses TRBV6-5 and TRBJ1-2; 7 bases are shared with TRBD1. CDR1 and CDR2 (germline): MNHEY, SVGAGI. V gave up 6 bases and J gave up 4 bases; unmatched junction bases: 8. This CDR3 is 14 amino acids long. The DNA for the CDR3 is TGTGCCAGCAGCCAGGACAGGCGCGGCTATGGCTACACCTTC. This sequence encodes CASSQDRRGYGYTF.

This clone was seen only a few times. The chain employs TRBV4-3 and TRBJ1-2, with 7 bases that match TRBD1. Trimming took 4 bases from V and 4 from J; bases not matched to a gene: 3. This CDR3 contains 13 residues. Germline V lookup: CDR1 LGHNA, CDR2 YSLEER. This CDR3 is CASSRTGAYGYTF. Written as DNA, the CDR3 is TGCGCCAGCAGCCGAACAGGGGCCTATGGCTACACCTTC.

The sample holds a few counts of this clone. The chain couples TRBV6-6 to TRBJ1-1; D gene unclear. The CDR3 is 14 amino acids. Germline loops: CDR1 MNHNY, CDR2 SVGAGI (reference sequence). The ends were cut back, 10 bases at V and 2 bases at J, with 17 bases in the middle. This CDR3 is CATKDFGLNTEAFF. The CDR3 region has the DNA TGTGCCACCAAGGATTTCGGGTTAAACACTGAAGCTTTCTTT.

This clone was seen a few times. This chain connects TRBV7-8 to TRBJ2-7, with D possibly TRBD1 on 5 matching bases. This CDR3 contains 12 residues. Per germline, CDR1 SGHVS and CDR2 FQNEAQ. V was shortened by 2 bases and J by 4 bases, with 6 bases between the two germline ends. Written as DNA, the CDR3 is TGTGCCAGCAGCTTACAGGGTTACGAGCAGTACTTC. As protein: CASSLQGYEQYF.

This clone was counted only a few times. The chain is built from TRBV6-5 and TRBJ1-2, with 7 bases that match TRBD1. Losses at the gene ends were 6 bases for V and 2 bases for J; bases not matched to a gene: 3. The CDR3 has 13 amino acids. Germline values: CDR1 MNHEY, CDR2 SVGAGI. The CDR3 spells CASRAGGNYGYTF. The CDR3 nucleotides read TGTGCCAGCAGAGCAGGGGGAAACTATGGCTACACCTTC.

This chain uses TRBV5-1 with TRBJ1-6; a possible D gene is TRBD1 (5 bases). The V end was cut by 0 bases, the J end by 15 bases, with 13 bases between. CDR3 length: 13 amino acids. The germline V gene has CDR1 SGHRS and CDR2 YFSETQ. This CDR3 reads CASSLDGGSVLHF. Written as DNA, the CDR3 is TGCGCCAGCAGCTTGGACGGGGGTTCGGTCCTCCACTTT.

This clone has a handful of counts. This chain's CDR3 is CASSLGTSGSTDTQYF. The CDR3 DNA sequence: TGTGCCAGCAGCTTGGGGACTAGCGGCAGCACAGATACGCAGTATTTT. This chain joins TRBV5-4 and TRBJ2-3; TRBD2 matches 10 bases. This CDR3 comprises 16 residues. V gave up 0 bases and J gave up 0 bases; unmatched junction bases: 1. Germline CDR1 is SGHNT and CDR2 is YYREEE (reference sequence).

The sample holds a few counts of this clone. The V gene is TRBV6-5, the J gene TRBJ1-5, with TRBD1 matching over 7 bases. Germline assignment: CDR1 MNHEY and CDR2 SVGAGI. The CDR3 extends over 15 amino acids. V was pared by 6 bases and J by 6 bases, with 11 bases of the junction left unmatched. CDR3 protein: CASSAGTAGSQPQHF. The CDR3 DNA sequence: TGTGCCAGCAGCGCCGGGACAGCTGGGAGTCAGCCCCAGCATTTT.

This clone showed up just a few times. This chain joins TRBV25-1 and TRBJ2-1, with 16 bases aligning to TRBD2. The germline CDR1 and CDR2 sequences are MGHDK and SYGVNS. The V and J ends lost 4 bases and 15 bases, in that order; junction bases with no gene match: 6. There are 14 residues in the CDR3. This CDR3 reads CASSVGTSGGARFF. CDR3 in DNA: TGTGCCAGCAGTGTCGGGACTAGCGGGGGGGCAAGGTTCTTC.

V usage is TRBV28 and J usage is TRBJ1-6; 7 nucleotides line up with TRBD1. Losses at the gene ends were 2 bases for V and 7 bases for J; bases not matched to a gene: 11. Per the germline V gene, CDR1 is MDHEN and CDR2 is SYDVKM. CDR3 length equals 17 residues. CDR3 nucleotides: TGTGCCAGCAGTTTACGAGAGACAGGGTATGGGAATTCACCCCTCCACTTT. It codes for CASSLRETGYGNSPLHF.

The rearrangement joins TRBV28 to TRBJ2-1, with 10 bases that match TRBD2. The CDR3 covers 15 residues. Per germline, CDR1 MDHEN and CDR2 SYDVKM. The V and J ends lost 6 bases and 0 bases, in that order; junction bases with no gene match: 2. The CDR3 region has the DNA TGTGCCAGCAGGGCTAGCGGGAGCTCCTACAATGAGCAGTTCTTC. Translating it yields CASRASGSSYNEQFF.

This clone turned up a few times. The rearrangement uses TRBV27 and TRBJ1-5; D uncertain. CDR3 size: 13 residues. V lost 6 bases and J 1 base, leaving 7 bases between the germline ends. Germline lookup yields CDR1 MNHEY and CDR2 SMNVEV (reference sequence). Here the CDR3 DNA reads TGTGCCAGCAGCAGTATGAGCAATCAGCCCCAGCATTTT. As protein: CASSSMSNQPQHF.

This clone has more than one count but fewer than ten. V gene TRBV30 combines with J gene TRBJ2-1; 7 bases are a match to TRBD1. The CDR3 length is 15 residues. CDR1 and CDR2 from the germline V gene are GTSNPN and SVGIG (reference sequence). V dropped 6 bases and J dropped 2; count of bases not matched to a gene: 10. CDR3 in DNA: TGTGCCTGTCATCCGTACGGGACAGCCTACAATGAGCAGTTCTTC. It translates to CACHPYGTAYNEQFF.

This clone was seen a handful of times. The same CDR3 is also encoded by other DNA sequences in this sample. V gene TRBV5-6 combines with J gene TRBJ2-3; maybe TRBD2 (7 bases). The ends were cut back, 3 bases at V and 4 bases at J, with 9 bases in the middle. Germline CDR1 reads SGHDT; CDR2 reads YYEEEE. The CDR3 spans 13 residues. In nucleotides, the CDR3 is TGTGCCAGCAGCTCCGGGGGGCCAGATACGCAGTATTTT. Its protein product is CASSSGGPDTQYF.

A few counts support this clone. V gene TRBV5-4 combines with J gene TRBJ2-4; 7 positions agree with TRBD1. Germline V lookup: CDR1 SGHNT, CDR2 YYREEE (reference sequence). V shed 5 bases and J 6 bases; nucleotides not matched to a gene: 5. The CDR3 has 13 residues. The CDR3 nucleotides read TGTGCCAGCAGGGACGGGACAGCAAACATTCAGTACTTC. Translated: CASRDGTANIQYF.

The V gene is TRBV6-1, the J gene TRBJ2-5; tentative D call: TRBD1 (6 bases). Germline V CDR1 and CDR2: MNHNS, SASEGT. CDR3 length: 15 amino acids. The V end was cut by 4 bases, the J end by 4 bases, with 16 bases between. CDR3 region: CASSVNRDLRETQYF. As DNA, the CDR3 is TGTGCCAGCAGTGTGAACAGGGACCTCCGAGAGACCCAGTACTTC.

The V and J genes are TRBV4-3 and TRBJ2-7; 8 positions match TRBD1. Per germline, CDR1 LGHNA and CDR2 YSLEER. Trimming cost V 0 bases and J 4 bases; bases outside gene matches: 14. The CDR3 sequence is 18 residues long. CDR3 in amino acids: CASSQDYRRGQAPYEQYF. The CDR3 DNA follows: TGCGCCAGCAGCCAAGACTACCGTAGGGGACAGGCTCCTTACGAGCAGTACTTC.

This sequence joins TRBV28 and TRBJ2-7, with 9 positions matching TRBD1. J lost 7 bases, V lost 5 bases, and 9 bases had no gene match. The germline V gene encodes CDR1 MDHEN and CDR2 SYDVKM. The CDR3 contains 14 residues. CDR3 nucleotide sequence: TGTGCCAGCAGTGTACGGACAGGGGTGGGGGAGCAGTACTTC. As protein: CASSVRTGVGEQYF.

This clone was picked up a small number of times. The V gene is TRBV7-7, the J gene TRBJ2-1; D unresolved. CDR3 length: 14 amino acids. V dropped 2 bases and J dropped 4 bases, with 9 bases sitting between them. Germline CDR1 is SSHAT and CDR2 is FNYEAQ (reference sequence). The CDR3 here is CASSLSGRYNEQFF. The CDR3 nucleotides read TGTGCCAGCAGCTTAAGTGGCAGGTACAATGAGCAGTTCTTC.

This clone showed up just a few times. The chain couples TRBV30 to TRBJ2-2; D uncertain. This CDR3 region has 12 residues. The ends were cut back, 5 bases at V and 1 base at J, with 5 bases in the middle. Germline CDR1 GTSNPN, CDR2 SVGIG (reference sequence). The CDR3 spells CAWSQNTGELFF. CDR3 nucleotides: TGTGCCTGGTCACAGAACACCGGGGAGCTGTTTTTT. Full variable domain (rest looked up from reference TRBV30 and TRBJ2-2): SQTIHQWPATLVQPVGSPLSLECTVEGTSNPNLYWYRQAAGRGLQLLFYSVGIGQISSEVPQNLSASRPQDRQFILSSKKLLLSDSGFYLCAWSQNTGELFFGEGSRLTVL.